The subject of this entry is one T cell receptor (beta chain). What this receptor recognizes is not known. No per-base quality is available; no much larger clone lies one base away. The sample originates from a study of T cell changes during pregnancy in multiple sclerosis (dated by TCRdb to between 2018 and 2021). In the study overall: In women with multiple sclerosis, the researchers looked at how the T cell repertoire shifted as pregnancy progressed.

The CDR3 measures 14 amino acids from cysteine to phenylalanine. Only the CDR3 DNA stays, 42 bases, in frame from base 1. At the junction V is shortened by 4 bases and J by 9 bases; bases outside the gene matches: 7. Per the germline V gene (reference sequence), SGHNT is the CDR1 and YYREEE is the CDR2. Libraries were built with the immunoSEQ multiplex PCR assay. TCRdb re-hosts the immuneACCESS table, in-frame sequences only. Its copies lack some clones; in the studies checked, an unresolved V gene accounts for under half of them, and the cause for the rest is not known. This sample holds 40,000 to 50,000 clones; about 94% were observed only once. Of the sample, roughly 8.1% falls within the top ten clones.

The sample consisted of CD8+ T cells from peripheral blood mononuclear cells, taken in the third trimester of pregnancy. The V and J genes are TRBV5-4 and TRBJ2-1; TRBD2 matches 10 bases in the middle. The origin of this receptor is a female donor with multiple sclerosis, enrolled in a pregnancy study. The sequence in DNA is TGTGCCAGCAGCACCGGACTAGCGGTACTTGAGCAGTTCTTC. Its amino acids are CASSTGLAVLEQFF.